What follows are 2 T cell receptor beta chains derived from one specimen sequenced in a study of a mutant IDH1 vaccine in newly diagnosed glioma. Data came from immunoSEQ multiplex PCR; TCRdb stores just in-frame clones and leaves some out. The sample yields about 39,000 clones, 75% to 90% seen once. The antigens of these receptors remain unknown. Described time point: week 11, during vaccination. Every single dose of the vaccine, 300 ug of mutant IDH1 20-mer peptide, came with topical imiquimod. Sample: peripheral blood mononuclear cells (PBMCs), taken from a glioma patient whose treatment included an IDH1 peptide vaccine. The receptor set was obtained from a woman aged 25 to 39 with glioma. Some clones in this sample may be carry-over from other donors' samples.

For this clone: A read error may produce the germline difference seen at one junction end. This chain links TRBV7-7 with TRBJ2-7, with unresolved D. The germline CDR1 and CDR2 sequences are SSHAT and FNYEAQ (reference sequence). This CDR3 has 18 residues. CDR3 protein: CASSPILDTVRVPYEQYF. The CDR3 DNA reads as TGTGCTAGCAGCCCGATTCTCGACACAGTCAGAGTTCCCTACGAGCAGTACTTC. The entire variable domain, with the rest obtained from reference TRBV7-7 and TRBJ2-7, is as follows: GAGVSQSPRYKVTKRGQDVTLRCDPISSHATLYWYQQALGQGPEFLTYFNYEAQPDKSGLPSDRFSAERPEGSISTLTIQRTEQRDSAMYRCASSPILDTVRVPYEQYFGPGTRLTVT.

This clone was recorded once. This chain joins TRBV5-1 and TRBJ2-7, with D possibly matching TRBD2 (5 bases). This CDR3 is built from 15 residues. Trimming left V 4 bases short and J 4 bases short, with 18 bases between. Germline CDR1 reads SGHRS; CDR2 reads YFSETQ. This chain's CDR3 is CASSPTRAGGYEQYF. For the CDR3, the DNA is TGCGCCAGCAGCCCGACCCGGGCGGGTGGGTACGAGCAGTACTTC.